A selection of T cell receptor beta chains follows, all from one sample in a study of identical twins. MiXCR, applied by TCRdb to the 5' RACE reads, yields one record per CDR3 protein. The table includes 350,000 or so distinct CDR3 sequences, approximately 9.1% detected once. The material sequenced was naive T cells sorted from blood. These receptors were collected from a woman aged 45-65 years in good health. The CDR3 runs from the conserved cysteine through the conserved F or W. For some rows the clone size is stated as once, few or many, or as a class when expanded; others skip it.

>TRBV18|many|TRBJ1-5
CASSPERYQPQHF
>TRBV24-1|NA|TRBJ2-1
CATEQNSYNEQFF
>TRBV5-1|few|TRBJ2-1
CASSPVTASSYNEQFF
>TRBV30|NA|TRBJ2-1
CAWSWGGRLGEQFF
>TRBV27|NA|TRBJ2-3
CASSSTSGRFTDTQYF
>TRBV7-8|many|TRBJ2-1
CASSPRREGFDEQFF
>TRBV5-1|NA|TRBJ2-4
CASSLAWDRWTKNIQYF
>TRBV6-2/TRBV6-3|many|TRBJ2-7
CASVRGDYEQYF
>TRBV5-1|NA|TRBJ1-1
CASSPGTRNTEAFF
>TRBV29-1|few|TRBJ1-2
CSATVNYGYTF
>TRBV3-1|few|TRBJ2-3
CASSQRLLTDTQYF
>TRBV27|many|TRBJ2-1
CASSLGGQIYNEQFF
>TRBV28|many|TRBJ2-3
CASSWLAGSTDTQYF
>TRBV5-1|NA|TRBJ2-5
CASSLVPGNQETQYF
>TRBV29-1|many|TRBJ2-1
CSAESSYNEQFF
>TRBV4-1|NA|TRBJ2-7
CASSQIGQKENEQYF
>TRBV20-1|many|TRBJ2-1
CSASRNNEQFF
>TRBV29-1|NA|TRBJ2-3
CSVASTRDTQYF
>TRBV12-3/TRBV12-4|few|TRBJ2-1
CASRPWGARLHNEQFF
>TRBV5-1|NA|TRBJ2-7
CASSLERTSSSYEQYF
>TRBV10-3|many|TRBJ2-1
CAISVSGAGAMSYNEQFF
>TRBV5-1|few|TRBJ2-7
CASSFHEQYF
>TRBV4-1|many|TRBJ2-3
CASKETSGSPQYF
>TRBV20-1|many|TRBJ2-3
CSARESVAGEDTQYF
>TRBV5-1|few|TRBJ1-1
CASSLRTGVERNTEAFF
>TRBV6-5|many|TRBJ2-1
CASRRQTGHTYNEQFF
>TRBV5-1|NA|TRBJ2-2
CASSPFWARSTGELFF